This TCR beta chain was identified in a study of pediatric ulcerative colitis (dated by TCRdb to about 2019). About the full investigation: From 8 or 9 newly diagnosed, treatment-naive pediatric ulcerative colitis patients and a few non-IBD control children, paired blood and rectal samples were collected.

During colonoscopy, one to two rectal pinch biopsies were obtained for research purposes. The control children had a colonoscopy because IBD was suspected, but their endoscopy was normal both macroscopically and histologically, and none were diagnosed with IBD within the following year. Rectal biopsies were digested with proteinase K before DNA isolation. The Wizard kit (Promega) was used to extract genomic DNA from both blood and intestinal samples. Through the immunoSEQ TRB Survey service, multiplex V and J primers were used to amplify rearranged CDR3 beta regions from genomic DNA. To keep sequencing depth the same across samples, survey-level depth of up to 500,000 reads per sample was applied. Libraries were purified, pooled and sequenced on Illumina technology. Concerning the study's data processing: Productive clonality, sample overlap, pairwise scatters, CDR3 beta length, V/D/J gene usage and productiveness were assessed with immunoSEQ online tools. Calculated diversity was defined as the number of unique rearrangements divided by total templates, multiplied by 100, and Shannon and Simpson indices were computed as well. For principal component analysis, Z-score normalized data were analyzed with the R prcomp function and the ggbiplot package. Morisita's index was used to measure clonal overlap between blood and rectum within each subject. Sourced from immuneACCESS, this table was stored by TCRdb with only in-frame sequences that have V and J called. A share of the clones is absent; for the studies checked, an unresolved V gene accounts for under half, and the remainder has no known explanation. V and J calls and clone size follow that table, whereas D and trimming were derived from the DNA. This sample comprises some 11,000 clones, roughly four fifths of them detected only once. Clones ranked in the top ten supply under 5% of the sample.

V is trimmed back by 3 bases and J by 3 bases, and the junction contains 6 bases that no gene match accounts for. Sequences GTSNPN (CDR1) and SVGIG (CDR2) are obtained from the germline V gene (reference sequence). The cysteine opens and the phenylalanine closes a CDR3 of 15 amino acids. CDR3 DNA only is kept here, 45 bases in frame from base 1. Study-wide conclusions, independent of this receptor: Compared with controls, ulcerative colitis patients showed significantly higher autologous blood-rectal clonal overlap, a finding that suggests increased T cell trafficking to inflamed tissue. The healthy control group was small, with only four individuals. Because repertoires were derived from total lymphocyte DNA, patterns in rare subsets such as regulatory T cells may not have been reflected. Blood-derived T cells may have been included in the rectal pinch biopsies, particularly in patients with overt colitis. A couple of rectal CDR3 clonotypes were present in all ulcerative colitis patients and in none of the controls. For technical reasons, blood samples from a couple of patients gave substantially fewer templates, and these samples were excluded from the blood-rectal overlap analysis. Features of the rectal repertoire distinguished controls, mild-moderate colitis patients and acute severe colitis patients, and in acute severe colitis, rectal diversity was reduced because of clonal expansions.

To note about this clone: The antigen it binds to is not known. No much larger clone is present one base from it, and per-base qualities are unavailable.

The sequencing input was gut tissue. The TCR comes from a girl aged 10 to 17 who was a control in a study of pediatric ulcerative colitis. Recombination connected TRBV30 to TRBJ2-1; 9 bases in the middle match TRBD2. The DNA sequence is as follows: TGTGCCTGGAGGTCTAGCGGGGCCGGCTACAATGAGCAGTTCTTC. Translated, this is CAWRSSGAGYNEQFF.